These 5 T cell receptor beta chains originate from one sample sequenced in a study of monozygotic twins with inflammatory bowel disease. Reprocessing the 5' RACE reads, TCRdb reports a single entry for every CDR3 protein and omits DNA. Here the sample table reports about 160,000 distinct CDR3 sequences. Sequenced: blood. These receptors came from a human donor with ulcerative colitis or Crohn's disease, or a healthy co-twin of an affected twin (not recorded which).

The chain employs TRBV28 and TRBJ2-3; TCRdb lists TRBD2, though no DNA is available to test this call. From germline, CDR1 is MDHEN and CDR2 SYDVKM. The CDR3 loop spans 16 amino acids. The CDR3 region is CASSLGVAGETDTQYF.

The chain employs TRBV30 and TRBJ2-5; TCRdb outputs TRBD2, but without DNA this stays unchecked. The CDR3 extends over 12 amino acids. Germline assignment: CDR1 GTSNPN and CDR2 SVGIG (reference sequence). The CDR3 reads CAWTLAGETQYF.

The rearrangement uses TRBV6-1 and TRBJ2-6; TCRdb indicates TRBD1, and absent DNA this call remains unverified. The germline V gene encodes CDR1 MNHNS and CDR2 SASEGT. The length of the CDR3 is 15 residues. CDR3 region: CASWNSPSGANVLTF.

The V gene is TRBV2, the J gene TRBJ2-1; TCRdb selects TRBD2, and the lack of DNA leaves this call unchecked. Germline V CDR1 and CDR2: SNHLY, FYNNEI. The CDR3 covers 15 residues. CDR3 sequence reads: CASSALRWVGNEQFF.

The chain links TRBV4-3 to TRBJ2-7; TCRdb indicates TRBD1, and absent DNA this call remains unverified. This CDR3 has 13 amino acids. Germline-derived CDR1 and CDR2 are LGHNA and YSLEER. CDR3 amino acids: CASSQETGVEQYF.